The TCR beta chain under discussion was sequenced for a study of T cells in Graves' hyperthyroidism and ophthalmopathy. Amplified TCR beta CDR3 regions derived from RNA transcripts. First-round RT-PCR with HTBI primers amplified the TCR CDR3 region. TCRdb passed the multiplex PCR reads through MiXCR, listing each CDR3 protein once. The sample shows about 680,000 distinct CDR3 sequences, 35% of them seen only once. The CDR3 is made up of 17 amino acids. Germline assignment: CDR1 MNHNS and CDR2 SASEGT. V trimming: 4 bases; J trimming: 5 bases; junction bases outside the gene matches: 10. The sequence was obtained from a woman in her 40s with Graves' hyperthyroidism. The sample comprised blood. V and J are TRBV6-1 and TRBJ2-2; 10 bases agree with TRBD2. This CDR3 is CASSAPAGGLNTGELFF. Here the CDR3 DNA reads TGTGCCAGCAGTGCCCCAGCGGGGGGGCTAAATACCGGGGAGCTGTTTTTT.